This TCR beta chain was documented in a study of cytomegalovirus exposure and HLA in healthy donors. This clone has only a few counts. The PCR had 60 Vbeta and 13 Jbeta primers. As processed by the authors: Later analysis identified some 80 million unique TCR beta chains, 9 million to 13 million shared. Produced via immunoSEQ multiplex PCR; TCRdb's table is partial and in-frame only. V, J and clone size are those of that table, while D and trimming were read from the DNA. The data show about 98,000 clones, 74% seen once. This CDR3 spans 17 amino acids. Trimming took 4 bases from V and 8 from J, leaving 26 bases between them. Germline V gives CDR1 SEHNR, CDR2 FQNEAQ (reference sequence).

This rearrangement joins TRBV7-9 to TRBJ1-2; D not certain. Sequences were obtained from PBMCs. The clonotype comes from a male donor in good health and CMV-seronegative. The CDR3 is CASSSNSGPEGVFGYTF. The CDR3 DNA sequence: TGTGCCAGCAGCTCCAACTCCGGGCCCGAGGGTGTATTCGGCTACACCTTC.